One sample yielded the 8 T cell receptor beta chains listed below, sequenced in a study of blood T cells in healthy people across ages. PCR was performed a second time for about 7 to 12 cycles using a sample-barcoded 5' primer and a J-beta primer mix. TCRdb itself ran the 5' RACE reads through MiXCR, one entry per CDR3 protein. The sample yields hundreds of thousands of distinct CDR3 sequences, 20% to 25% seen once. The sample taken for sequencing was blood. These receptors were obtained from a man between 65 and 85 years old in good health.

The chain has TRBV6-5 and TRBJ2-7; the D gene could be TRBD1 or TRBD2 (5 bases each). Germline V lookup: CDR1 MNHEY, CDR2 SVGAGI. V was trimmed by 5 bases and J by 2 bases, leaving 13 bases between them. This CDR3 contains 14 residues. The CDR3 loop is CASSHQGRTYEQYF. In DNA, the CDR3 is TGTGCCAGCAGTCACCAGGGACGGACCTACGAGCAGTACTTC.

The V gene is TRBV6-1, the J gene TRBJ1-6; 10 bases align to TRBD1. CDR1 and CDR2 (germline): MNHNS, SASEGT. The junction had 10 bases not matched to a gene; V was cut back by 6 bases and J by 5 bases. The CDR3 totals 17 residues. The CDR3 coding sequence is TGTGCCAGCAGAGCGCTCCGGGACAGGGGAAATAATTCACCCCTCCACTTT. As protein: CASRALRDRGNNSPLHF.

The sample holds a few counts of this clonotype. The CDR3 bases are TGTGCCAGCAGTTACTCAAAAGGCACCGGGAACAGGGGGCCCGGGGAGCTGTTTTTT. Translated, it gives CASSYSKGTGNRGPGELFF. V and J are TRBV12-3 or TRBV12-4 and TRBJ2-2; 9 bases agree with TRBD1. V shed 4 bases, J shed 6 bases, and the junction held 18 bases outside the gene matches. The CDR3 extends over 19 amino acids.

The V call is TRBV25-1, the J call TRBJ1-1; D gene ambiguous. V shed 8 bases and J shed 5 bases, with 15 bases lying between them. Germline V CDR1 and CDR2: MGHDK, SYGVNS. This CDR3 spans 13 amino acids. The chain's CDR3 is CASLGQPETEAFF. The CDR3 coding sequence is TGTGCCAGCTTGGGCCAGCCGGAGACTGAAGCTTTCTTT.

This clonotype was recorded a few times. V and J are TRBV7-3 and TRBJ2-5; unclear D gene. This CDR3 contains 14 residues. Trimming pared 1 base from V and 5 bases from J, leaving 11 bases between. Germline CDR1 and CDR2: SGHTA and FQGTGA. The CDR3 DNA is TGTGCCAGCAGCTTAAGCGATCAAGAGGAGACCCAGTACTTC. It translates to CASSLSDQEETQYF.

The rearrangement links TRBV28 to TRBJ2-5; tentatively, D is TRBD2 (6 bases). TRBJ2-7 matches the DNA end more closely, so the J call is doubtful. The CDR3 is 15 residues long. CDR1 and CDR2 (germline): MDHEN, SYDVKM. DNA of the CDR3: TGTGCCAGCAGTCCCGGGACTCCGAAGTCCTACGAGCAGTACTTC. It yields the protein CASSPGTPKSYEQYF.

V gene TRBV12-3 or TRBV12-4 combines with J gene TRBJ1-1; possibly TRBD1 for D (6 bases). Trimming cost V 4 bases and J 6 bases, with 15 bases left between them. This CDR3 is 14 amino acids long. As DNA, the CDR3 is TGTGCCAGCAGTTATGTGGGGGGCGCGGCTGAAGCTTTCTTT. Encoded protein: CASSYVGGAAEAFF.

A remark on this clonotype: A read error may account for a junction end that differs from germline. This chain joins TRBV12-3 or TRBV12-4 and TRBJ2-3, with 7 bases that match TRBD2. The CDR3 has 14 amino acids. CDR3 coding DNA: TGTGCCAGCAGTTTCACGGGGGGAGCAGATGCGCAGTATTTT. Amino acid sequence: CASSFTGGADAQYF.